The 29 T cell receptor beta chains presented below share a single source sample, sequenced in a study of shared clonotypes between healthy human individuals. Clones were read by immunoSEQ multiplex PCR, and TCRdb kept only the in-frame ones, dropping some. This table has some 490,000 clones, around 73% appearing once. The sequenced material came from PBMCs. The source is a woman aged 40-49 years in good health. Some clones in this sample may be carry-over from other donors' samples.

The V and J genes are TRBV28 and TRBJ2-7; TRBD2 agrees at 8 bases. The CDR3 contains 15 residues. Germline trimming cut 5 bases from V and 0 bases from J; bases unmatched to any gene: 6. In germline, CDR1 is MDHEN, CDR2 SYDVKM. The CDR3 bases are TGTGCCAGCAGTCGGGGGGGGGACGGCTCCTACGAGCAGTACTTC. It yields the protein CASSRGGDGSYEQYF. Complete variable domain (other parts from reference TRBV28 and TRBJ2-7): DVKVTQSSRYLVKRTGEKVFLECVQDMDHENMFWYRQDPGLGLRLIYFSYDVKMKEKGDIPEGYSVSREKKERFSLILESASTNQTSMYLCASSRGGDGSYEQYFGPGTRLTVT.

Here the CDR3 DNA reads TGTGCCAGTAGTTTCATGGATACGCAGTATTTT. This encodes CASSFMDTQYF. This rearrangement joins TRBV19 to TRBJ2-3; D gene ambiguous. This CDR3 has 11 residues. Germline CDR1 is LNHDA and CDR2 is SQIVND (reference sequence). Trimming took 5 bases from V and 6 from J, leaving 6 bases between them.

In this sample, this clone turned up once. The V and J genes are TRBV28 and TRBJ2-1; TRBD2 matches 9 bases. CDR1 and CDR2 (germline): MDHEN, SYDVKM. V shed 5 bases, J shed 6 bases, and the junction held 5 bases outside the gene matches. The length of the CDR3 is 14 residues. The CDR3 loop is CASSTGTSFNEQFF. CDR3 nucleotide sequence: TGTGCCAGCAGTACGGGGACTAGCTTCAATGAGCAGTTCTTC.

This clone was counted once. This sequence joins TRBV11-2 and TRBJ1-6, with 8 bases matching TRBD1. V lost 8 bases, J lost 11 bases, and 5 bases stayed unmatched. CDR3 length: 12 residues. Germline V lookup: CDR1 SGHAT, CDR2 FQNNGV. The CDR3 is CASGQGLTPLHF. CDR3 coding DNA: TGTGCCAGCGGACAGGGTTTGACACCCCTCCACTTT.

This clone was detected many times. The chain combines TRBV7-9 with TRBJ1-2; 9 bases line up with TRBD1. The germline V gene has CDR1 SEHNR and CDR2 FQNEAQ (reference sequence). V lost 5 bases to trimming and J lost 4 bases; unmatched junction nucleotides: 2. The length of the CDR3 is 13 residues. Here the CDR3 DNA reads TGTGCCAGCAGCGTACAGGGGGCCTATGGCTACACCTTC. Its protein is CASSVQGAYGYTF.

The rearrangement links TRBV28 to TRBJ2-7; TRBD2 agrees at 8 bases. The CDR3 covers 15 residues. The V gene's germline CDR1 is MDHEN and CDR2 SYDVKM. Losses at the gene ends were 5 bases for V and 2 bases for J; bases not matched to a gene: 8. The CDR3 DNA reads as TGTGCCAGCAGTGTGGGATTAGCGGGAACCTACGAGCAGTACTTC. The encoded protein is CASSVGLAGTYEQYF.

In the case of this clone: With a far larger clone one base away, a read error is the likely cause. The chain combines TRBV5-4 with TRBJ2-1; possible D gene TRBD1, 7 bases. The V gene's germline CDR1 is SGHNT and CDR2 YYREEE (reference sequence). The V end lost 4 bases, the J end lost 9 bases, and 14 bases lay between the germline ends. The CDR3 spans 13 residues. CDR3 in amino acids: CASSLGGTAEQFF. CDR3 nucleotide sequence: TGTGCCAGCAGCCTGGGCGGGACAGCTGAGCAGTTCTTC.

The rearrangement uses TRBV5-1 and TRBJ2-2; TRBD2 aligns across 10 bases. J was trimmed by 5 bases and V by 3 bases; bases with no gene match: 7. Germline V gene lookup returns CDR1 SGHRS and CDR2 YFSETQ. The CDR3 totals 16 residues. CDR3 in DNA: TGCGCCAGCAGCTCACTCCCTAGCGGGGGAACCGGGGAGCTGTTTTTT. Its translation: CASSSLPSGGTGELFF.

V gene TRBV30 combines with J gene TRBJ1-2; no clear D. V lost 3 bases and J lost 1, with 3 bases in between. The germline V gene encodes CDR1 GTSNPN and CDR2 SVGIG (reference sequence). The CDR3 is 11 amino acids. CDR3: CAWSNNYGYTF. The CDR3 nucleotides are TGTGCCTGGAGCAATAACTATGGCTACACCTTC.

The V and J genes are TRBV29-1 and TRBJ1-3, with a possible D match to TRBD1 (5 bases). CDR3 length: 15 amino acids. The V and J ends lost 4 bases and 3 bases respectively, with 16 bases between them. Germline V gene sequence: CDR1 SQVTM, CDR2 ANQGSEA. CDR3 coding DNA: TGCAGCGTTGTTCGTACAGGTGGGGTTGGAAACACCATATATTTT. This gives the protein CSVVRTGGVGNTIYF.

V gene TRBV18 combines with J gene TRBJ1-1; possible D gene TRBD1, 5 bases. V dropped 1 base and J dropped 4 bases, with 13 bases sitting between them. Per the germline V gene, CDR1 is KGHSH and CDR2 is LQKENI. The CDR3 spans 15 residues. The CDR3 here is CASSPLGAESTEAFF. The CDR3 coding sequence is TGTGCCAGCTCACCACTAGGGGCAGAGAGCACTGAAGCTTTCTTT.

This clone has a single count. The chain couples TRBV27 to TRBJ1-2, with a weak D call TRBD1 (6 bases). The germline gives CDR1 MNHEY, CDR2 SMNVEV (reference sequence). This CDR3 is built from 13 residues. Deletions cut 5 bases from V and 10 bases from J, with 17 bases between. The CDR3 here is CASSGSRDITYTF. The CDR3 region has the DNA TGTGCCAGCAGTGGCTCCCGGGACATCACCTACACCTTC.

DNA for the CDR3: TGTGCCAGCAGTCCCGGACTAGCGGGAAGAGCTTACAATGAGCAGTTCTTC. Translating it yields CASSPGLAGRAYNEQFF. The J gene is TRBJ2-1, the V gene TRBV27; TRBD2 aligns across 12 bases. The trim removed 5 bases at V and 4 bases at J, leaving 9 bases unmatched. The CDR3 spans 17 residues. Germline V lookup: CDR1 MNHEY, CDR2 SMNVEV (reference sequence).

The J gene is TRBJ2-7, the V gene TRBV29-1; 8 bases are shared with TRBD1. Looked up from germline, CDR1 is SQVTM and CDR2 is ANQGSEA. V trimming: 4 bases; J trimming: 4 bases; junction bases outside the gene matches: 6. The CDR3 has 13 amino acids. In DNA, the CDR3 is TGCAGCGTTGCGGACAGGGATTATTACGAGCAGTACTTC. As protein: CSVADRDYYEQYF.

This sequence joins TRBV4-3 and TRBJ2-2; 11 bases line up with TRBD2. This CDR3 spans 19 amino acids. The V gene's germline CDR1 is LGHNA and CDR2 YSLEER. V shed 0 bases, J shed 7 bases, and the junction held 13 bases outside the gene matches. In nucleotides, the CDR3 is TGCGCCAGCAGCCAAGACCTTATCCTAGCGGGAGGTTATGTCGGGGAGCTGTTTTTT. Residues: CASSQDLILAGGYVGELFF.

The chain uses TRBV6-5 and TRBJ2-5; D possibly corresponds to TRBD2 (7 bases). The germline CDR1 and CDR2 sequences are MNHEY and SVGAGI. Deletions cut 4 bases from V and 0 bases from J, with 15 bases between. The CDR3 length is 16 residues. The CDR3 DNA follows: TGTGCCAGCAGTTCCCTCCGAGGGGGGGACCAAGAGACCCAGTACTTC. It specifies CASSSLRGGDQETQYF.

The rearrangement joins TRBV7-3 to TRBJ2-7; the D gene could be TRBD1 or TRBD2 (5 bases each). V dropped 5 bases and J dropped 2 bases, with 16 bases sitting between them. The CDR3 is made up of 15 amino acids. The V gene's germline CDR1 is SGHTA and CDR2 FQGTGA. DNA for the CDR3: TGTGCCAGCAGCCCCAACCCGGGACCAGCCTACGAGCAGTACTTC. Translated, it gives CASSPNPGPAYEQYF.

V gene TRBV9 combines with J gene TRBJ2-2; TRBD1 aligns across 7 bases. The CDR3 runs 14 residues. V was clipped by 4 bases and J by 4 bases; unmatched bases: 4. In germline, CDR1 is SGDLS, CDR2 YYNGEE. The CDR3 spells CASSLWTGTGELFF. The CDR3 nucleotides read TGTGCCAGCAGCCTATGGACAGGCACCGGGGAGCTGTTTTTT.

V gene TRBV5-6 combines with J gene TRBJ2-7; D is undetermined. V was trimmed by 0 bases and J by 5 bases, leaving 12 bases between them. Germline lookup yields CDR1 SGHDT and CDR2 YYEEEE. This CDR3 has 14 amino acids. CDR3 DNA sequence: TGTGCCAGCAGCTTGGGAGGCCCGGCGGACGAGCAGTACTTC. Translated: CASSLGGPADEQYF.

The rearrangement uses TRBV2 and TRBJ1-1; D not resolved. The germline V and J ends were trimmed by 6 bases and 2 bases, with 10 bases remaining between them. The CDR3 contains 13 residues. CDR1 is SNHLY and CDR2 is FYNNEI in the germline V gene. This CDR3 is CASRSYSNTEAFF. The CDR3 DNA reads TGTGCCAGCAGGTCCTACTCAAACACTGAAGCTTTCTTT.

The rearrangement uses TRBV5-6 and TRBJ2-5; 7 bases map to TRBD2. The CDR3 has 19 residues. The V segment lost 4 bases and the J segment 2 bases; nucleotides outside the gene matches: 20. CDR1 and CDR2 from the germline V gene are SGHDT and YYEEEE. The CDR3 coding sequence is TGTGCCAGCAGCGTTTTGGCGGGAGCTCCCCGAACCCCACAAGAGACCCAGTACTTC. It translates to CASSVLAGAPRTPQETQYF.

This sequence joins TRBV18 and TRBJ2-7; weak D call: TRBD1 (5 bases). V was shortened by 4 bases and J by 3 bases, with 19 bases between the two germline ends. CDR3 length equals 16 residues. Germline V gene lookup returns CDR1 KGHSH and CDR2 LQKENI. CDR3: CASSLRPSRDYYEQYF. In DNA, the CDR3 is TGTGCCAGCTCACTTCGCCCGAGCAGGGATTACTACGAGCAGTACTTC. Drawing the rest from reference TRBV18 and TRBJ2-7, the complete variable domain is NAGVMQNPRHLVRRRGQEARLRCSPMKGHSHVYWYRQLPEEGLKFMVYLQKENIIDESGMPKERFSAEFPKEGPSILRIQQVVRGDSAAYFCASSLRPSRDYYEQYFGPGTRLTVT.

This clone occurred once. At one end the junction does not follow the germline gene, possibly because of a read error. This CDR3 is also generated by other DNA sequences in the sample. The CDR3 sequence is CASSVGAGPNYGYTF. CDR3 DNA: TGTGCCAGCAGCGTAGGGGCAGGGCCTAACTACGGCTACACCTTC. The V and J genes are TRBV9 and TRBJ1-2; a possible D gene is TRBD1 (5 bases). The CDR3 is 15 amino acids. Germline V lookup: CDR1 SGDLS, CDR2 YYNGEE.

Only a few counts were recorded for this clone. The J gene is TRBJ1-5, the V gene TRBV2, with D possibly TRBD1 on 5 matching bases. CDR3 length: 13 residues. V lost 7 bases to trimming and J lost 4 bases, with 11 bases between them. Germline lookup yields CDR1 SNHLY and CDR2 FYNNEI. The CDR3 region is CASTTTGNQPQHF. DNA for the CDR3: TGTGCCAGCACCACAACAGGAAATCAGCCCCAGCATTTT.

The chain employs TRBV7-6 and TRBJ2-7, with D tentatively TRBD2 (6 bases). This CDR3 has 13 amino acids. Germline assignment: CDR1 SGHVS and CDR2 FNYEAQ. V shed 5 bases and J shed 5 bases, with 13 bases lying between them. This CDR3 reads CASSRRRENEQYF. DNA of the CDR3: TGTGCCAGCAGCCGCCGGCGGGAAAACGAGCAGTACTTC.

The chain couples TRBV25-1 to TRBJ2-6; no firm D call. This CDR3 is 16 amino acids long. V was pared by 2 bases and J by 0 bases, with 8 bases between. CDR1 and CDR2 from the germline V gene are MGHDK and SYGVNS. CDR3 coding DNA: TGTGCCAGCAGTGAACGAGGTAACTCTGGGGCCAACGTCCTGACTTTC. Its protein is CASSERGNSGANVLTF.

The chain has TRBV7-3 and TRBJ2-1, with 8 positions matching TRBD1. Trimming removed 5 bases from V and 5 bases from J; junction bases left unmatched: 5. Germline V lookup: CDR1 SGHTA, CDR2 FQGTGA. The CDR3 is 14 residues long. The CDR3 sequence is CASSTGQVNNEQFF. Here the CDR3 DNA reads TGTGCCAGCAGCACGGGACAGGTAAACAATGAGCAGTTCTTC.

The chain recombines TRBV29-1 with TRBJ1-2; D uncertain. CDR1 and CDR2 (germline): SQVTM, ANQGSEA. This CDR3 is 13 amino acids long. V lost 8 bases to trimming and J lost 3 bases, with 16 bases between them. The CDR3 spells CSMGMGSDYGYTF. CDR3 coding DNA: TGCAGCATGGGGATGGGCTCGGACTATGGCTACACCTTC.

As for this clone: The sample has other DNA sequences that encode this CDR3 too. The chain carries TRBV28 and TRBJ1-4; maybe TRBD1 (5 bases). V was clipped by 2 bases and J by 0 bases, with 7 bases between them. CDR3 length equals 15 residues. Germline-derived CDR1 and CDR2 are MDHEN and SYDVKM. CDR3 sequence: CASSLTGATNEKLFF. CDR3 coding DNA: TGTGCCAGCAGTTTAACGGGGGCAACTAATGAAAAACTGTTTTTT. Full variable domain (missing parts from reference TRBV28 and TRBJ1-4): DVKVTQSSRYLVKRTGEKVFLECVQDMDHENMFWYRQDPGLGLRLIYFSYDVKMKEKGDIPEGYSVSREKKERFSLILESASTNQTSMYLCASSLTGATNEKLFFGSGTQLSVL.